The 5 T cell receptor beta chains below were found in one sample sequenced in a study of monozygotic twins with inflammatory bowel disease (dated by TCRdb to the late 2010s). The method behind the library was 5' RACE. For sequencing, an Illumina HiSeq 2500 was employed. TCRdb reprocessed the reads and assigns one entry to each CDR3 protein sequence, leaving out DNA. This sample's table has entries for some 330,000 distinct CDR3 sequences. 5.6% of the sample is held by the ten biggest clonotypes. The sequencing input was blood. Source of these receptors: a human donor with ulcerative colitis or Crohn's disease, or a healthy co-twin of an affected twin (not recorded which).

The V gene is TRBV10-3, the J gene TRBJ2-5; the D call from TCRdb, TRBD1, cannot be confirmed without DNA. Germline V CDR1 and CDR2: ENHRY, SYGVKD. This CDR3 has 14 residues. CDR3 in amino acids: CAISEGQGAETQYF.

The chain carries TRBV5-1 and TRBJ1-4. CDR1 is SGHRS, CDR2 YFSETQ, per germline. The CDR3 is 15 residues long. The CDR3 protein is CASSLVGASNEKLFF.

The V gene is TRBV28, the J gene TRBJ2-7; TCRdb reports TRBD1, a call that lacks DNA to check it against. Germline values: CDR1 MDHEN, CDR2 SYDVKM. The CDR3 covers 13 residues. Here the CDR3 reads CASKRDRVGEQYF.

The chain has TRBV12-3 or TRBV12-4 and TRBJ2-3. The length of the CDR3 is 16 residues. This CDR3 reads CASSLGAAWVTDTQYF.

The chain links TRBV6-1 to TRBJ1-1; the TCRdb call, TRBD1, lacks DNA for checking. The CDR3 extends over 15 amino acids. Per germline, CDR1 MNHNS and CDR2 SASEGT. This CDR3 is CASSTGQLMNTEAFF.